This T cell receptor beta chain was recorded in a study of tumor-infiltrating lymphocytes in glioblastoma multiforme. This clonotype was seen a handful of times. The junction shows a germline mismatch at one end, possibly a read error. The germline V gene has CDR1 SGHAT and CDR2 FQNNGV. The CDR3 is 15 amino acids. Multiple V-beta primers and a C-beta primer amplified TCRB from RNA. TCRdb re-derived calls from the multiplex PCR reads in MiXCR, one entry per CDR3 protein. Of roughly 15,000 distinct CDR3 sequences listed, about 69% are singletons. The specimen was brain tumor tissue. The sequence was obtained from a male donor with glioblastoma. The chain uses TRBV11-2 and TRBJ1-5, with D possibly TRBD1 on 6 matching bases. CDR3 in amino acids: CVSSYGTGGNQPQHF. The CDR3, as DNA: TGCGTCAGCAGCTACGGGACGGGGGGCAATCAACCCCAGCATTTT.